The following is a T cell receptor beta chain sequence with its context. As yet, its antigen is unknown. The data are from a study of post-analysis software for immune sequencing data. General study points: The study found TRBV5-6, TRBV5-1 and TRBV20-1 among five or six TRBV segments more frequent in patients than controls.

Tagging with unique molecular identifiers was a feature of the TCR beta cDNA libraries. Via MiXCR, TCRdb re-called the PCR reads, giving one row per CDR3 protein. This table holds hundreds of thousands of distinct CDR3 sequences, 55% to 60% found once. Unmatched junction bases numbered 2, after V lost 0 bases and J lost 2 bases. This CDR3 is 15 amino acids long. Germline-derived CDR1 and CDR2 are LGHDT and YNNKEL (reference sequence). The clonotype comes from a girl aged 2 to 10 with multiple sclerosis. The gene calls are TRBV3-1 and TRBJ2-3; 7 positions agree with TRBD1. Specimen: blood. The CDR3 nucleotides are TGTGCCAGCAGCCAAGAAGGGGGCAACACAGATACGCAGTATTTT. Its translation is CASSQEGGNTDTQYF.